This T cell receptor (beta chain) was sequenced during a study of radiation and T cells in renal cell carcinoma. For the study at large: Nephrectomy followed 15 Gy stereotactic body radiation by 4 weeks.

The time point here: baseline pretreatment blood. Documented treatment: 15 Gy SBRT to primary tumor, nephrectomy 4 weeks later. This renal cell carcinoma was of the clear cell type. Regarding the study as a whole: Baseline intratumoral clonotype presence is unknown without pretreatment biopsies. Top tumor clonotypes rose in blood 2 weeks post-radiation, then contracted.

This CDR3 region has 15 residues. Germline values: CDR1 SGHTA, CDR2 FQGNSA. With 1 base removed from V and 10 bases from J, the gap between germline ends came to 14 bases. Assay: immunoSEQ multiplex PCR; the TCRdb copy retains only in-frame clones and omits some. The sample holds about 49,000 clones, roughly 83% seen once. On this clone: Its antigen is as yet unknown.

The V gene is TRBV7-2, the J gene TRBJ1-6; D possibly corresponds to TRBD1 (5 bases). This specimen consisted of blood, obtained from a patient whose treatment included radiotherapy and nephrectomy. The receptor's source is a woman between 65 and 79 years old with renal cell carcinoma. CDR3 coding DNA: TGTGCCAGCAGCTTAGATTTCCAGGGACCATCACCCCTCCACTTT. Amino acids: CASSLDFQGPSPLHF.